The 18 T cell receptor beta chains below come from one sample, sequenced in a study of blood T cells in healthy people across ages. The second PCR ran about 7 to 12 cycles with a sample-barcoded 5' primer and J-beta primers. TCRdb called the 5' RACE reads again in MiXCR, with one record for every CDR3 protein. Among over 500,000 distinct CDR3 sequences, about 27% were seen once, and the ten largest hold approximately 3.5%. These sequences were also reported in another study, on T cells of mothers and their children.

What was sequenced was blood. These TCRs come from a boy under 10 years old in good health.

This clonotype was seen only a few times. The V gene is TRBV6-5, the J gene TRBJ1-1; D remains ambiguous. The V end lost 0 bases, the J end lost 5 bases, and 10 bases lay between the germline ends. The CDR3 totals 14 residues. Germline V gene sequence: CDR1 MNHEY, CDR2 SVGAGI. CDR3 nucleotides: TGTGCCAGCAGTTACTCGGAACTCTTGACTGAAGCTTTCTTT. The encoded protein is CASSYSELLTEAFF.

This clonotype was counted a few times. The chain is built from TRBV6-1 and TRBJ2-3; D unclear. Trimming left V 8 bases short and J 0 bases short, with 15 bases between. Germline loops: CDR1 MNHNS, CDR2 SASEGT. This CDR3 has 15 residues. CDR3 sequence (DNA): TGTGCCAGCCTTTACCAGCACGAGAGCACAGATACGCAGTATTTT. It is translated as CASLYQHESTDTQYF.

The sample holds a few counts of this clonotype. This chain joins TRBV28 and TRBJ1-1, with D hard to call. The V end lost 6 bases, the J end lost 1 base, and 21 bases lay between the germline ends. Germline-derived CDR1 and CDR2 are MDHEN and SYDVKM. The CDR3 is 17 residues long. The CDR3 spells CASSLELATRGNTEAFF. CDR3 nucleotide sequence: TGTGCCAGCAGCCTCGAATTGGCTACACGGGGGAACACTGAAGCTTTCTTT.

CDR3 sequence: CASSGDLGEKLFF. The CDR3 DNA reads TGTGCCAGCAGCGGGGATTTGGGGGAAAAACTGTTTTTT. The gene calls are TRBV7-8 and TRBJ1-4; the D is unclear. The V end was cut by 5 bases, the J end by 8 bases, with 12 bases between. Germline V lookup: CDR1 SGHVS, CDR2 FQNEAQ. This CDR3 comprises 13 residues.

J is TRBJ1-4 and V is TRBV4-1; D is perhaps TRBD1 (5 bases). The CDR3 is 16 residues long. Germline V gene data show CDR1 as MGHRA and CDR2 as YSYEKL. V was trimmed by 1 base and J by 0 bases, leaving 9 bases between them. In DNA form, the CDR3 reads TGCGCCAGCAGCCAAGGTTGGGGGGCAACTAATGAAAAACTGTTTTTT. Protein: CASSQGWGATNEKLFF.

This clonotype showed up just a few times. V usage is TRBV3-1 and J usage is TRBJ2-1; D is ambiguous. The germline gives CDR1 LGHDT, CDR2 YNNKEL (reference sequence). The CDR3 totals 13 residues. The V end was cut by 4 bases, the J end by 5 bases, with 9 bases between. The CDR3 nucleotides are TGTGCCAGCAGCCCTTCGGTTAACAATGAGCAGTTCTTC. Its protein product is CASSPSVNNEQFF.

The rearrangement uses TRBV9 and TRBJ2-5; either TRBD1 or TRBD2 may supply D (6 bases each). The CDR3 consists of 17 residues. V lost 6 bases to trimming and J lost 4 bases, with 25 bases between them. The V gene's germline CDR1 is SGDLS and CDR2 YYNGEE. In nucleotides, the CDR3 is TGTGCCAGCACGAAGGGGGGTCGTGCGGACCATGCAGAGACCCAGTACTTC. This encodes CASTKGGRADHAETQYF.

Only a few counts were recorded for this clonotype. The chain is built from TRBV9 and TRBJ2-1, with D unclear. The germline gives CDR1 SGDLS, CDR2 YYNGEE. The length of the CDR3 is 12 residues. Trimming took off 2 bases at V and 8 bases at J, with 8 bases between the two ends. The CDR3 here is CASSVPRDEQFF. The DNA of the CDR3 is TGTGCCAGCAGCGTTCCCCGGGATGAGCAGTTCTTC.

The table lists this clonotype with a few counts. The conserved phenylalanine or tryptophan is not found at the CDR3 terminus, so this likely reflects a read error. This chain joins TRBV29-1 and TRBJ2-1; 7 nucleotides align to TRBD2. The end of the DNA fits TRBJ2-7 better, so the J call may be wrong. The germline V gene has CDR1 SQVTM and CDR2 ANQGSEA. This CDR3 comprises 14 residues. The CDR3 DNA is TGCAGCGTCATGGACTGGACTAGCTCCTACGAGCAGTACCTC. Protein: CSVMDWTSSYEQYL.

The chain links TRBV28 to TRBJ2-5; 7 bases line up with TRBD1. Germline lookup yields CDR1 MDHEN and CDR2 SYDVKM. V dropped 4 bases and J dropped 4; count of bases not matched to a gene: 15. The CDR3 is 17 amino acids. CDR3: CASSSSTLAGGSETQYF. In DNA, the CDR3 is TGTGCCAGCAGTTCTAGCACTCTGGCAGGGGGATCAGAGACCCAGTACTTC.

There are a few counts of this clonotype. The chain links TRBV2 to TRBJ2-1, with unresolved D. The CDR3 is 12 amino acids. Trimming removed 8 bases at V and 7 bases at J, with 12 bases between. The germline V gene has CDR1 SNHLY and CDR2 FYNNEI. The CDR3 region has the DNA TGTGCCAGCGGCCGGGCCGCGAATGAGCAGTTCTTC. Translated, it gives CASGRAANEQFF.

This clonotype was detected only a few times. The rearrangement joins TRBV6-2 or TRBV6-3 to TRBJ2-1; the match to TRBD2 covers 9 bases. The germline V gene encodes CDR1 MNHEY and CDR2 SVGEGT. CDR3 length equals 13 residues. Trimming at V came to 5 bases and at J to 14 bases, leaving 10 bases not matched to a gene. CDR3 residues: CASSESLAGVEFF. The CDR3 nucleotides are TGTGCCAGCAGTGAGTCCTTAGCGGGAGTGGAGTTCTTC.

The chain combines TRBV20-1 with TRBJ2-1; 9 nucleotides line up with TRBD2. CDR3 size: 14 residues. The V gene's germline CDR1 is DFQATT and CDR2 SNEGSKA (reference sequence). V gave up 3 bases and J gave up 3 bases; unmatched junction bases: 3. CDR3 in amino acids: CSARRGGLYNEQFF. DNA of the CDR3: TGCAGTGCTAGGCGGGGGGGCCTCTACAATGAGCAGTTCTTC.

The J gene is TRBJ2-1, the V gene TRBV14; D is undetermined. The J call may be wrong; the DNA end is better matched by TRBJ2-5. CDR3 length equals 14 residues. Germline V gene sequence: CDR1 SGHDN, CDR2 FVKESK. The CDR3 spells CASSQIEPLETQYF. The CDR3 nucleotides are TGTGCCAGCAGCCAAATCGAGCCCTTAGAGACCCAGTACTTC.

The V and J genes are TRBV11-2 and TRBJ2-7, with a tentative D call TRBD2 (5 bases). The V end lost 5 bases, the J end lost 0 bases, and 29 bases lay between the germline ends. The CDR3 contains 20 residues. CDR1 and CDR2 (germline): SGHAT, FQNNGV. The CDR3 reads CASSPHWASRDTQLSYEQYF. Written as DNA, the CDR3 is TGTGCCAGCAGCCCTCACTGGGCTAGCAGAGACACCCAGCTCTCCTACGAGCAGTACTTC.

The chain uses TRBV10-3 and TRBJ2-3; 14 nucleotides align to TRBD2. Germline-derived CDR1 and CDR2 are ENHRY and SYGVKD. V lost 0 bases to trimming and J lost 5 bases; unmatched junction nucleotides: 1. The CDR3 is 16 residues long. Here the CDR3 reads CAISESGTSGGDTQYF. As DNA, the CDR3 is TGTGCCATCAGTGAGTCCGGGACTAGCGGGGGAGATACGCAGTATTTT.

This clonotype has a handful of counts. V gene TRBV9 combines with J gene TRBJ2-1; D might be TRBD1 or TRBD2, each matching 5 bases. Germline CDR1 is SGDLS and CDR2 is YYNGEE. The CDR3 consists of 14 residues. Deletions cut 4 bases from V and 6 bases from J, with 14 bases between. CDR3 bases: TGTGCCAGCAGCTTAAGAGGGGTGGGCAATGAGCAGTTCTTC. Translating it yields CASSLRGVGNEQFF.

This chain links TRBV20-1 with TRBJ1-2, with unresolved D. Germline-derived CDR1 and CDR2 are DFQATT and SNEGSKA (reference sequence). V was cut by 6 bases and J by 2 bases, with 13 bases left in between. CDR3 length: 13 amino acids. CDR3 nucleotide sequence: TGCAGTGCATCAGGCTCCACCAACTATGGCTACACCTTC. It translates to CSASGSTNYGYTF.